This TCR beta chain emerged from a study of T cell responses to AZD1222 COVID-19 vaccine (dated by TCRdb to the early 2020s). Study-wide context: AZD1222 recipients whose second dose came at about 4 weeks and those whose second dose came at about 12 weeks were combined into one group, since spike-specific TCR depth and breadth did not differ between the two schedules. A total of more than 230 trial participants underwent TCR sequencing, of whom about 210 had received two doses of AZD1222 and some 25 had received two doses of the MenACWY control vaccine. Trial participants were enrolled into age subgroups of 18-55, 56-69 and 70-plus years, which contained approximately 150, 28 and 58 TCR-sequenced participants, respectively. Paper-wide results and their limitations: Conclusions about previously exposed vaccinees were limited because only a handful of AZD1222 recipients were SARS-CoV-2 seropositive at baseline. Epitopes outside the regions mutated in the B.1.351 and B.1.1.7 variants were reportedly recognized by nearly half of the unique spike-specific TCRs. Because no day 14 peak-response samples were available, repertoires were characterized only after the peak T cell response. Most participants were white British and females outnumbered males, and the authors suggested that clonal diversity may have been underestimated. After two AZD1222 doses, spike-specific TCR breadth and depth were significantly higher than at day 0 and than in MenACWY recipients. Vaccine-associated CD4 TCRs spanned the whole spike protein, with dominant responses in regions 160-218 and 743-854. The 56-69-year group was small, and its depth increase did not reach significance, likely because of low power.

Trimming takes 6 bases from V and 0 bases from J, and the germline ends sit 6 bases apart. Its CDR3 holds 13 amino acids, cysteine through phenylalanine. The retained sequence is limited to the CDR3, 39 bases, with the frame set at the first base. About this clone itself: Its antigen is unknown. The sample holds no much larger clone one base away, and base qualities are not on file.

The time point label corresponds to: baseline before first vaccination. The vaccinee samples were drawn from two UK trials, COV001 and COV002, one of which was a single-blind randomized controlled phase 2/3 trial testing AZD1222 (ChAdOx1 nCoV-19) in healthy adults. For TCRbeta chain sequencing, PBMC samples were collected from trial participants at day 0 and at day 28 after the second dose. The CDR3 regions of human TCRbeta chains were subjected to immunosequencing. The paper's processing steps were these. TCRs in the repertoires were compared against a reference library of SARS-CoV-2-specific TCRs that had been generated with the MIRA antigen-specificity platform. Breadth meant the fraction of unique TCRs that were SARS-CoV-2-associated, whereas depth meant the fraction of total T cells that were SARS-CoV-2-associated. Each spike-specific TCR was assigned to its reactive spike region and to a CD4 or CD8 class using the MIRA data. Log10-transformed breadth and depth values were compared by one-way ANOVA with Sidak's multiple comparisons tests. The source is immuneACCESS, and TCRdb retained only in-frame sequences with V and J called. Part of the clones is not carried over; for the studies checked, unresolved V genes explain less than half of this, and the remainder is unexplained. D and trimming were read from the DNA, whereas the V and J calls and clone size are those reported in that table. The sample contains about 100,000 clones, 88% of them found a single time. In total, the top ten clones hold about 1.8% of the sample.

This TCR came from an adult in good health. The sequence links TRBV12-3 or TRBV12-4 to TRBJ1-3; the D gene assignment is ambiguous. Here the sequenced sample was peripheral blood, taken on day 0 of AZD1222 vaccination. The CDR3 region: CASRPASGNTIYF. In nucleotide form, the sequence is TGTGCCAGCAGACCAGCCTCTGGAAACACCATATATTTT.